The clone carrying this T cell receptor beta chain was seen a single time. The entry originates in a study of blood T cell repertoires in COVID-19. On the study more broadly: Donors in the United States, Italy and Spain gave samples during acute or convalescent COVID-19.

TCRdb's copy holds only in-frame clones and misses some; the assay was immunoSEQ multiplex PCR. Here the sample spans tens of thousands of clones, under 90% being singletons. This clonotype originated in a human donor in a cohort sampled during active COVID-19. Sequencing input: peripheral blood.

The CDR3 nucleotides are TGTGCCAGCAGCTTGGCCGGGCGGGGGGGCCTCGAGACCCAGTACTTC. Amino acid sequence: CASSLAGRGGLETQYF. This chain links TRBV5-4 with TRBJ2-5; 9 bases map to TRBD2. In germline, CDR1 is SGHNT, CDR2 YYREEE (reference sequence). V dropped 0 bases and J dropped 5; count of bases not matched to a gene: 8. The CDR3 runs to 16 residues.